This T cell receptor beta chain derives from a study of cytomegalovirus exposure and HLA in healthy donors. Produced via immunoSEQ multiplex PCR; TCRdb's table is partial and in-frame only. The sample has 70,000 to 90,000 clones; approximately 80% are singletons. Trimming cost V 11 bases and J 5 bases, with 24 bases left between them. The CDR3 has 15 residues. From germline, CDR1 is MNHEY and CDR2 SVGAGI. Sequenced: PBMCs. The source is a man in his thirties or forties in good health and CMV-seronegative. The rearrangement joins TRBV6-5 to TRBJ2-5, with D possibly TRBD2 on 6 matching bases. The DNA of the CDR3 is TGTGCCTCCAAGGGGAGGACCGGCCTAGCTGAGACCCAGTACTTC. Protein: CASKGRTGLAETQYF.